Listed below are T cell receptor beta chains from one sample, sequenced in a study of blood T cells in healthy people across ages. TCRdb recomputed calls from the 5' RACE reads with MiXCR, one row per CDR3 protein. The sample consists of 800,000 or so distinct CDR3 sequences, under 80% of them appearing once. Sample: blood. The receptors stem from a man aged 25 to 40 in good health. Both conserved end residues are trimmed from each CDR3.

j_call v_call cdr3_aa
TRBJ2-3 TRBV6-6 ASSSQQGDTQY
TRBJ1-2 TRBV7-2 ASSPRWEASTHGYT
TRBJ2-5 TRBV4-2 ASSQRGDRGPETQY
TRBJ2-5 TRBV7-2 ASSLGLAAPQETQY
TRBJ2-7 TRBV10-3 AISETLTGEQY
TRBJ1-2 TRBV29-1 SVEKGLGTGGRGYT
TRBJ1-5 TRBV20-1 SANDRGLSNQPQH
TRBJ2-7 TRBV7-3 ASSLVHETYNEQY
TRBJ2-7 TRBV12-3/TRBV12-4 ASSPLGYEQY
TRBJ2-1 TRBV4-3 ASSPGGLAGPYNEQF
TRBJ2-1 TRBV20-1 SARRGTGGYNEQF
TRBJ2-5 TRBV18 ASSPSRVETQY
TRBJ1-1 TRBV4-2 ASSQLGTGVLKPQAF
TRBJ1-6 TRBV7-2 ASSLAGGQNNSPLH
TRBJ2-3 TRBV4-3 ANSQDLRTAFSTDTQY
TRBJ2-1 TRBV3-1 ASSQTPVPYNEQF
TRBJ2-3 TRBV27 ASSLRWSQSTDTQY
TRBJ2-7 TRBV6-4 ASSDSTGPRLYEQY
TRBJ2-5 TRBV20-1 SANPSGGVETQY
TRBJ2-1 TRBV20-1 SAQGLAGHNEQF
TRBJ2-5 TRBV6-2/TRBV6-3 ASSYSDSQETQY
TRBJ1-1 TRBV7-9 ASSWDHRGTEAF
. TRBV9 ASSSTGGWYEQY
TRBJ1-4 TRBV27 ASSPRVNEKLF
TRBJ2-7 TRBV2 ASSEVAYEQY
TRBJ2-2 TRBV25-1 ASSTVLNTGELF
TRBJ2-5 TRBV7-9 ASSLSGKTQY
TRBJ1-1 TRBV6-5 ASRQTDRDTEAF
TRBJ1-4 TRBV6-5 ASSYGPEYEKLF
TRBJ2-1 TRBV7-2 ASSLVGRPHRGNEQF
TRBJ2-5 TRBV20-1 SARDWQGAPQETQY
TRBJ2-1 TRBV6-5 ASSSGTTLNEQF
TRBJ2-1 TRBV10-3 AIQARGDEQF
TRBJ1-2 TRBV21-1 ASSNLQGALPNYGYT
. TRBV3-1 ASSQSWTGGYEQY
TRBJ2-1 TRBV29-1 SAELAGGPGAQF
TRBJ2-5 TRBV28 ASSIQGYETQY
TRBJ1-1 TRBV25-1 ASSAEGDTEAF
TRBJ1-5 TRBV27 ASSRGGLQPQH
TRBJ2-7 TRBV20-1 SARGLAGVSLSYEQY
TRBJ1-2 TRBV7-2 ASSLGTALGSGYT
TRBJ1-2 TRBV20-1 SAATQGLFYGYT